Detailed here is one T cell receptor (beta chain). This sample was taken from a study of blood T cell repertoires in COVID-19. Overall study: COVID-19 samples from acute and convalescent phases originated in the United States, Italy and Spain. PBMCs, B-cell-depleted T cells, or T cells were the source of the cDNA or gDNA that made up the material.

The CDR3 loop spans 14 amino acids. J gave up 2 bases and V 6 bases, and 7 bases lay outside the gene matches. Germline loops: CDR1 MNHEY, CDR2 SMNVEV (reference sequence). The repertoire was sequenced with immunoSEQ multiplex PCR; TCRdb's copy has only in-frame clones and lacks some. The sample records more than 200,000 clones, around nine tenths being singletons. The sequence came from a man between 25 and 39 years old with active or convalescent COVID-19. Sequencing was carried out using peripheral blood. The chain employs TRBV27 and TRBJ2-7; 7 bases are shared with TRBD2. The CDR3 reads CASRVGGSPYEQYF. The CDR3 DNA follows: TGTGCCAGCAGGGTCGGGGGGTCCCCCTACGAGCAGTACTTC.